Listed below are T cell receptor beta chains from one sample, sequenced in a study of cytomegalovirus exposure and HLA in healthy donors. The method was immunoSEQ multiplex PCR; TCRdb's version includes in-frame clones alone and lacks a portion of them. The repertoire includes about 160,000 clones, 82% of them detected once, and around 0.91% sits in the top ten. Specimen: PBMCs. The receptors derive from a girl aged 2-10 years in good health and CMV-seropositive. Both conserved end residues are part of each CDR3. Each record gives: D gene, J gene, clone size, V gene, CDR3 protein, CDR3 DNA. The D gene is left open where the match is weak. The size field is filled for only some rows; it gives once, few, many or a size class.

TRBD1	TRBJ2-5	once	TRBV14	CASSQGIGWGQATQETQYF	TGTGCCAGCAGCCAAGGGATCGGGTGGGGACAGGCAACCCAAGAGACCCAGTACTTC
.	TRBJ1-2	once	TRBV30	CALGGGSYTF	TGTGCTCTGGGAGGAGGGAGCTACACCTTC
.	TRBJ2-4	.	TRBV29-1	CSPRLVDFTKNIQYF	TGCAGCCCACGGCTAGTCGATTTCACCAAAAACATTCAGTACTTC
.	TRBJ1-5	.	TRBV2	CASSEQGPYQPQHF	TGTGCCAGCAGTGAACAGGGCCCCTATCAGCCCCAGCATTTT
TRBD2	TRBJ2-5	.	TRBV28	CASSLWGGAQETQYF	TGTGCCAGCAGTTTATGGGGAGGGGCCCAAGAGACCCAGTACTTC
.	TRBJ2-2	.	TRBV4-2	CASSQDYSLQTGELFF	TGTGCCAGCAGCCAAGATTACAGTCTCCAAACCGGGGAGCTGTTTTTT
TRBD2	TRBJ2-3	.	TRBV27	CASSPGLVGGGTDTQYF	TGTGCCAGCAGCCCGGGACTAGTCGGGGGGGGCACAGATACGCAGTATTTT
.	TRBJ2-1	.	TRBV4-2	CASRGAGGSNEQFF	TGTGCCAGCAGAGGAGCCGGTGGGAGCAATGAGCAGTTCTTC
.	TRBJ1-1	.	TRBV6-1	CASSLTVEAFF	TGTGCCAGCAGTCTGACAGTTGAAGCTTTCTTT
TRBD2	TRBJ2-1	.	TRBV5-1	CASSPKARAGGLYNEQFF	TGCGCCAGCAGCCCTAAGGCGAGAGCGGGAGGGCTCTACAATGAGCAGTTCTTC
.	TRBJ2-3	.	TRBV7-9	CASSLVRGITDTQYF	TGTGCCAGCAGCTTAGTCAGGGGTATCACAGATACGCAGTATTTT
.	TRBJ1-2	.	TRBV6-5	CASSYDSNYGYTF	TGTGCCAGCAGTTACGACAGCAACTATGGCTACACCTTC
.	TRBJ1-1	.	TRBV5-1	CASSLTGAGANTEAFF	TGCGCCAGCAGCTTGACCGGCGCGGGCGCGAACACTGAAGCTTTCTTT
TRBD1	TRBJ1-5	.	TRBV4-1	CASSQGQGRVSNQPQHF	TGCGCCAGCAGCCAAGGACAGGGAAGGGTGAGCAATCAGCCCCAGCATTTT
.	TRBJ2-5	.	TRBV29-1	CSVRKEGQETQYF	TGCAGCGTTCGGAAGGAGGGCCAAGAGACCCAGTACTTC
TRBD2	TRBJ2-3	.	TRBV4-1	CASSPGLAGVTDTQYF	TGCGCCAGCAGCCCAGGACTAGCGGGAGTCACAGATACGCAGTATTTT
TRBD1	TRBJ1-1	.	TRBV30	CAWRAGGWEAFF	TGTGCCTGGAGAGCAGGGGGCTGGGAAGCTTTCTTT
.	TRBJ2-7	.	TRBV12-2	CASRPRPQGTEQYF	TGTGCAAGTCGCCCTCGGCCCCAGGGCACCGAGCAGTACTTC
.	TRBJ1-4	few	TRBV27	CASSWGRGEKLFF	TGTGCCAGCAGTTGGGGCAGGGGAGAAAAACTGTTTTTT
.	TRBJ2-1	.	TRBV30	CAWSVLGTSILFF	TGTGCCTGGAGTGTACTAGGGACTTCTATTCTGTTCTTC
TRBD2	TRBJ2-3	.	TRBV28	CATGTSGDLSTDTQYF	TGTGCCACCGGGACTAGCGGGGATCTTAGCACAGATACGCAGTATTTT
TRBD2	TRBJ2-1	.	TRBV7-8	CASSPGGLRLAGKVHEQFF	TGTGCCAGCAGCCCCGGTGGGCTGAGACTAGCGGGAAAGGTTCATGAGCAGTTCTTC
TRBD1	TRBJ2-5	few	TRBV5-5	CASSFGTGHQETQYF	TGTGCCAGCAGCTTTGGGACAGGCCACCAAGAGACCCAGTACTTC
.	TRBJ2-3	.	TRBV29-1	CSVRVLSTDTQYF	TGCAGCGTCAGGGTACTCAGCACAGATACGCAGTATTTT
TRBD1	TRBJ2-7	.	TRBV18	CASSGQGATSYEQYF	TGTGCCAGCTCGGGACAGGGGGCCACCTCTTACGAGCAGTACTTC
TRBD1	TRBJ2-7	.	TRBV7-9	CSSSSTTGGPREQYF	TGTTCCAGCAGCTCAACGACAGGGGGTCCCCGGGAGCAGTACTTC
.	TRBJ2-1	.	TRBV28	CASSLRSYYNEQFF	TGTGCCAGCAGTTTGAGGAGTTACTACAATGAGCAGTTCTTC
.	TRBJ1-2	.	TRBV30	CAWYQGGGYTF	TGTGCCTGGTATCAGGGAGGCGGCTACACCTTC
TRBD1	TRBJ1-1	.	TRBV30	CASMRGPLNTEAFF	TGTGCCTCTATGAGGGGGCCATTGAACACTGAAGCTTTCTTT
TRBD2	TRBJ2-7	.	TRBV6-1	CASSELGGGSYEQYF	TGTGCCAGCAGTGAACTGGGGGGGGGTTCTTACGAGCAGTACTTC
TRBD2	TRBJ2-1	.	TRBV14	CASSRVAGFSYNEQFF	TGTGCCAGCAGCCGGGTAGCGGGGTTCTCCTACAATGAGCAGTTCTTC
TRBD2	TRBJ2-7	.	TRBV27	CASSLSAGGPYSEQYF	TGTGCCAGCAGTTTATCCGCGGGAGGGCCATATTCCGAGCAGTACTTC
TRBD1	TRBJ1-3	.	TRBV6-4	CASGGPTGDFGNTIYF	TGTGCCAGCGGAGGACCGACAGGGGATTTTGGAAACACCATATATTTT